This T cell receptor beta chain was found in a study of long-term antiretroviral therapy in people with HIV. Study observations and caveats: Repertoires from HIV showed CDR3 length ranges narrower than those of controls.

A remark on this clone: Its antigen is undetermined.

Researchers report immunoSEQ v3.0 was run at survey level. Sequenced by immunoSEQ multiplex PCR; TCRdb stores in-frame clones only, minus some. The table includes about 24,000 clones, roughly four fifths detected once. With 5 bases removed from V and 9 bases from J, the gap between germline ends came to 11 bases. Looked up from germline, CDR1 is SGHTA and CDR2 is FQGNSA. CDR3 length: 13 amino acids. The receptor was isolated from a man aged 50-60 years with HIV. The sequencing here drew on unsorted PBMCs, taken 0.4 years after starting antiretroviral therapy. This rearrangement joins TRBV7-2 to TRBJ1-6; D is possibly TRBD1 (6 bases). The CDR3 DNA reads TGTGCCAGCAGCCCCGAGGGGGGTTCACCCCTCCACTTT. Translating gives CASSPEGGSPLHF.